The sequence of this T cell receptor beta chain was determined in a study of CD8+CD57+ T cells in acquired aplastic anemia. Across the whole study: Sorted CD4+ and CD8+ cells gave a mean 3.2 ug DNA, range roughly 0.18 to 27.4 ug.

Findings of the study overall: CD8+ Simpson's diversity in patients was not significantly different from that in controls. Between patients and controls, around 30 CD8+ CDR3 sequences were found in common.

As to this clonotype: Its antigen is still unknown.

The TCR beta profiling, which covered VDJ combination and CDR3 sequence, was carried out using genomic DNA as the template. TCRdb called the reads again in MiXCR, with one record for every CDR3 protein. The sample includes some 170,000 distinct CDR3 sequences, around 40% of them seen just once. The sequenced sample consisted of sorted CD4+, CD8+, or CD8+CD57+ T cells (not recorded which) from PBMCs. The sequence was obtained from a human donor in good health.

The CDR3 sequence is CSVVPGQLTYEQYF. The DNA of the CDR3 is TGCAGCGTTGTTCCGGGACAGTTAACCTACGAGCAGTACTTC. This sequence joins TRBV29-1 and TRBJ2-7, with TRBD1 identical over 7 bases. The ends lost 4 bases at V and 2 bases at J; junction bases unmatched: 8. Germline CDR1 SQVTM, CDR2 ANQGSEA. The CDR3 length is 14 residues.